This T cell receptor beta chain was retrieved from a study of shared clonotypes between healthy human individuals. Regarding the study as a whole: It was observed that 5% to 6% of naive CD4 clonotypes were shared across four donors. Naive subsets generally had larger estimated richness than memory subsets.

This clone was counted at least ten times. What it recognizes is unknown. The identical CDR3 is also encoded by other nucleotide sequences in the sample. Each replicate PCR on the sorted subsets used about 220 ng DNA (around 30,000 T cell genomes). The repertoire was sequenced with immunoSEQ multiplex PCR; TCRdb's copy has only in-frame clones and lacks some. The repertoire includes about 1.4 million clones, around 97% of them detected once, and 1% to 1.5% sits in the top ten. The investigators split CD4+ cells into a CD45RA+ naive subset and a CD45RA-negative memory subset. CDR3 length equals 11 residues. Germline V CDR1 and CDR2: SGHRS, YFSETQ. Trimming shortened V by 0 bases and J by 5 bases, and 2 bases separated the two germline ends.

Sequencing was performed on naive CD4+ T cells sorted from blood. As for subset: CD45RA+ positively selected. The sequence was obtained from a man aged 25 to 40 in good health. The chain links TRBV5-1 to TRBJ2-5, with D unclear. The CDR3 nucleotides read TGCGCCAGCAGCTTGGAGGAGACCCAGTACTTC. Encoded protein: CASSLEETQYF.